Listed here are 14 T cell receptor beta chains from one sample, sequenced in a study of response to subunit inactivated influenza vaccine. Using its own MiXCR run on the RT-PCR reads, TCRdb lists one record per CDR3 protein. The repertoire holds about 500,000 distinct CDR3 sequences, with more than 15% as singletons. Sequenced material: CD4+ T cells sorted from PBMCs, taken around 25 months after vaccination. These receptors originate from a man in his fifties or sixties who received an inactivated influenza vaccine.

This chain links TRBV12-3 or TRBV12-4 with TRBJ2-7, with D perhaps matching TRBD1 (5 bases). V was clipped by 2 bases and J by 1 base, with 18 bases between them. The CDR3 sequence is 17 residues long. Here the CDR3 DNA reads TGTGCCAGCAGTTTATTCGGGCAGGGCAAACGTTCCTACGAGCAGTACTTC. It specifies CASSLFGQGKRSYEQYF.

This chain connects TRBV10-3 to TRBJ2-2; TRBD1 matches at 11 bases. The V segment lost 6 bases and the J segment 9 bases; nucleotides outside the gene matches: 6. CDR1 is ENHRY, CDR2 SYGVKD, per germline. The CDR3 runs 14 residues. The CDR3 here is CAIRSGQGDRELFF. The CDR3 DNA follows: TGTGCCATCAGATCGGGACAGGGGGACCGGGAGCTGTTTTTT.

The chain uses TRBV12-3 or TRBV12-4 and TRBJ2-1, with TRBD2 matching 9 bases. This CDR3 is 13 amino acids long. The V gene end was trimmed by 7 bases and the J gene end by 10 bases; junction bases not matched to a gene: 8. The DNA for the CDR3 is TGTGCCAGCATCCCCGGGACTAGCCACGAGCAGTTCTTC. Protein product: CASIPGTSHEQFF.

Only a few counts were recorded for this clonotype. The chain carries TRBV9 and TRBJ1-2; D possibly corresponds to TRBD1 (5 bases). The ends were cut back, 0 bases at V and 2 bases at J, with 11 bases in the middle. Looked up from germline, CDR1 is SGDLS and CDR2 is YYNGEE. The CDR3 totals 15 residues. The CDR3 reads CASSVGLKGNYGYTF. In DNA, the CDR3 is TGTGCCAGCAGCGTAGGACTTAAGGGGAACTATGGCTACACCTTC.

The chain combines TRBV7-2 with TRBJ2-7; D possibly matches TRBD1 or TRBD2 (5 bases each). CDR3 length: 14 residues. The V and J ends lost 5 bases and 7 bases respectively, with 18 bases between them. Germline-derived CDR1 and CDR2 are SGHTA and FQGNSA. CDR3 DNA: TGTGCCAGCAGCCCGGGACCAAGTAAAGGTGAGCAGTACTTC. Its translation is CASSPGPSKGEQYF.

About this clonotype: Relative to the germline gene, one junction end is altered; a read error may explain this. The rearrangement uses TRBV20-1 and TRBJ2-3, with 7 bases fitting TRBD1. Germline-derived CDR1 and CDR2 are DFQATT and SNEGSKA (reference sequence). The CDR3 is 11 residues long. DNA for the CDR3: TGTAAGGGGGCTAGAGCAGATACGCAGTATTTT. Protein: CKGARADTQYF.

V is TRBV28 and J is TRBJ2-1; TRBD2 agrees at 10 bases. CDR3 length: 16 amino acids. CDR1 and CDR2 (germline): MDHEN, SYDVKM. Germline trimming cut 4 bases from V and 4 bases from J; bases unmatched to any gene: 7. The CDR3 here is CASSSLAGGTYNEQFF. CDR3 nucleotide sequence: TGTGCCAGCAGTTCGTTAGCGGGAGGTACATACAATGAGCAGTTCTTC.

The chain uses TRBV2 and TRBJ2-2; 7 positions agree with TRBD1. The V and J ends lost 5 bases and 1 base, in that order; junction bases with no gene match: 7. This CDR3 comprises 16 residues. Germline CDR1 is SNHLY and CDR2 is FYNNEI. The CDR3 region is CASSSEGGRNTGELFF. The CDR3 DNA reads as TGTGCCAGCAGTTCTGAAGGGGGCAGGAACACCGGGGAGCTGTTTTTT.

The CDR3 sequence is CASRIGQGANTGELFF. As DNA, the CDR3 is TGTGCCAGCAGGATCGGACAGGGGGCAAACACCGGGGAGCTGTTTTTT. The rearrangement joins TRBV7-3 to TRBJ2-2; 11 bases fit TRBD1. Germline-derived CDR1 and CDR2 are SGHTA and FQGTGA. This CDR3 has 16 amino acids. J gave up 2 bases and V 6 bases, and 5 bases lay outside the gene matches.

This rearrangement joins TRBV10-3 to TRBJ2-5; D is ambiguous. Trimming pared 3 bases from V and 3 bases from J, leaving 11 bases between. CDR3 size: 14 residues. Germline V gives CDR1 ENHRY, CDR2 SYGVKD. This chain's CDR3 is CAISEIGAEETQYF. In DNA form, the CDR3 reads TGTGCCATCAGTGAAATCGGAGCAGAAGAGACCCAGTACTTC.

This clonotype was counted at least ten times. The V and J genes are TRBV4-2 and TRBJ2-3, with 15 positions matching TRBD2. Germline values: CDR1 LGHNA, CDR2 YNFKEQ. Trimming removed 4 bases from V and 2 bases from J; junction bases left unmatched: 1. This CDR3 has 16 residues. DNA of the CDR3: TGTGCCAGCAGCCGGACTAGCGGGGGGGACACAGATACGCAGTATTTT. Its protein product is CASSRTSGGDTDTQYF.

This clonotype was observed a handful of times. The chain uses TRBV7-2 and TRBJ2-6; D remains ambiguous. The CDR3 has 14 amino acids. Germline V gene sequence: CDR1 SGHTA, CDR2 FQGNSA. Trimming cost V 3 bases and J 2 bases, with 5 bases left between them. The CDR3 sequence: CASSFSPGANVLTF. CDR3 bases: TGTGCCAGCAGCTTCTCCCCTGGGGCCAACGTCCTGACTTTC. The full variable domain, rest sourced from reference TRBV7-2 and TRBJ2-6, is GAGVSQSPSNKVTEKGKDVELRCDPISGHTALYWYRQSLGQGLEFLIYFQGNSAPDKSGLPSDRFSAERTGGSVSTLTIQRTQQEDSAVYLCASSFSPGANVLTFGAGSRLTVL.

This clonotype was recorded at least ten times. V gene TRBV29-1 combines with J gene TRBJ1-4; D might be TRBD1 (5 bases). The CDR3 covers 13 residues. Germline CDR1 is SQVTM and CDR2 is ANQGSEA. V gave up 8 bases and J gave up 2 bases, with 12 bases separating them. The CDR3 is CSFLRGTNEKLFF. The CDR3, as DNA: TGCAGCTTTCTCCGGGGGACTAATGAAAAACTGTTTTTT.

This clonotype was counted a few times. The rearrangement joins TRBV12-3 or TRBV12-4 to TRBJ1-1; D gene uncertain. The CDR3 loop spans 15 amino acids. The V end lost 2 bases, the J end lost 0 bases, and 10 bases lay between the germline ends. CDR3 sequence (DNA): TGTGCCAGCAGTTTATACCAGAGTATGAACACTGAAGCTTTCTTT. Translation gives CASSLYQSMNTEAFF.